This record covers a single T cell receptor (beta chain). Its antigen remains unidentified. Since a much larger clone is just one base distant, this may be a read error. Other DNA sequences of this sample code for an identical CDR3. The donors were healthy, HIV-negative adults who had no recently reported acute infections or vaccinations. All donors were Caucasian adults living in Nashville, Tennessee, USA. In the unsorted samples, 85 million to 100 million PBMCs were counted, and genomic DNA was extracted using the QIAamp DNA Blood Mini kit. Blood was collected by leukapheresis, and PBMCs were isolated by Ficoll-Histopaque density gradient centrifugation and then cryopreserved in liquid nitrogen vapor phase. The CDR3 spans 17 residues, from the cysteine through the phenylalanine. This entry keeps only the CDR3 DNA: 51 bases, framed from base 1. The CDR1 and CDR2 encoded by the germline V gene are LGHNA and YSLEER. Germline trimming: 4 bases from V, 0 bases from J; junction bases outside gene matches: 9.

This specimen belongs to a study of shared clonotypes between healthy human individuals (dated by TCRdb to 2019 to 2021). With regard to the full study: The cohort comprised two women and a few men aged 18 to 49 years. Blood TCR repertoires of five healthy adults were deeply sequenced to estimate repertoire size and the extent of clonotype sharing between individuals. To increase sequencing depth and limit assay-specific biases, TCR repertoire library preparation and sequencing were carried out by different laboratories using diverse techniques. Per donor, leukapheresis produced somewhere between about 0.8 and 9 billion PBMCs.

Overall study outcomes, separate from this receptor: Pairwise subsampling indicated that sequencing depth was expected to affect the degree of clonotype sharing among donors. Only blood was sampled, and tissue TCR repertoires likely differ from those in blood. Because the study included only a small number of donors, the genetic and exposure-history diversity represented was limited.

Using the deep immunoSEQ assay, TCR CDR3 regions were amplified from genomic DNA by multiplex PCR. For each cell subset, the extracted genomic DNA was distributed evenly across all wells of several immunoSEQ 96-well plates, and each plate served as one replicate. For unsorted PBMC, each replicate PCR was loaded with approximately 330 ng genomic DNA, equivalent to 25,000 to 35,000 T cell genomes. Ten immunoSEQ deep assay plates were used to sequence unsorted PBMC genomic DNA. Purified libraries were measured with a Qubit 3.0 fluorometer, size-checked on a Bioanalyzer 2100, and measured again with the KAPA Library Quantification kit. Every immunoSEQ 96-well plate was sequenced on a dedicated single-read 150-cycle Illumina NextSeq 550 flow cell. The published analysis was carried out like this. Because the immunoSEQ output held only junctional sequences and lacked quality scores, the filtering could not match the filtering applied to full-length reads. Sequences were annotated with PyIR, a Python wrapper for IgBLAST v1.9, and V/J genes and CDR3 were assigned using IMGT germline references. Reads were removed for weak V/J assignments (E-value above 1e-6), missing CDR3, stop codons, out-of-frame junctions, or ambiguous translated residues. V3J clonotypes were defined as sequences sharing an identical inferred V gene, J gene, and CDR3 amino acid sequence. Percentage overlap between repertoires was calculated by dividing the number of shared unique clonotypes by the size of the smaller repertoire. RTK rarefaction, the Chao1 estimator, and Recon v2.1 estimates of unobserved clonotypes were used to assess repertoire richness. The table comes from immuneACCESS by way of TCRdb, which keeps in-frame sequences with V and J called. Part of the clones is missing from these tables; in studies checked, under half for an unresolved V gene and the rest for unknown reasons. That table furnishes V, J and clone size, whereas the DNA furnished D and trimming. The sample table holds about 500,000 clones, of which roughly four fifths were seen once. The top ten clonotypes cover about 11% of the sample.

Sequencing was performed on PBMCs. Rearrangement joined TRBV4-3 to TRBJ2-3; TRBD2 lines up with 8 middle nucleotides. The TCR originated in a woman in her 40s in good health. Some clones in this sample may be carry-over from other donors' samples. Read as DNA, the sequence is TGCGCCAGCAGCCGGGCCTCTGCGGGGGGAAGCACAGATACGCAGTATTTT. This gives the protein CASSRASAGGSTDTQYF.